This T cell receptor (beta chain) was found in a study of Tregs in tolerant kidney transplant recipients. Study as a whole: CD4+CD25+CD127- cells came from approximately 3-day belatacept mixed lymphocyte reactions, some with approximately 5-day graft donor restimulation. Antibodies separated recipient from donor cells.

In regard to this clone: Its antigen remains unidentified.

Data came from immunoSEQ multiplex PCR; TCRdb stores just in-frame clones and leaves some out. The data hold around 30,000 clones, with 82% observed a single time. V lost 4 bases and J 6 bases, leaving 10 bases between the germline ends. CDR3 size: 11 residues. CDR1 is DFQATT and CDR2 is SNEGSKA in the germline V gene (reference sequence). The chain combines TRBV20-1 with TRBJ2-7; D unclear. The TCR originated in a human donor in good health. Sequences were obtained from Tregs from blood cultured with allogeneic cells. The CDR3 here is CSANGVSEQYF. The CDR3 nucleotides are TGCAGTGCTAATGGTGTGAGCGAGCAGTACTTC.